These 3 T cell receptor beta chains were all obtained from the same sample, sequenced in a study of post-analysis software for immune sequencing data. The TCR beta cDNA libraries carried unique molecular identifiers. MiXCR was run by TCRdb on the PCR reads, yielding one entry per CDR3 protein. The sample shows over 150,000 distinct CDR3 sequences, around 36% of them seen only once. The material sequenced was blood, taken after autologous hematopoietic stem cell transplantation. These receptors were taken from a girl under 18 with multiple sclerosis.

The chain employs TRBV27 and TRBJ2-7; 7 nucleotides match TRBD1. CDR1 and CDR2 from the germline V gene are MNHEY and SMNVEV (reference sequence). The trim removed 6 bases at V and 9 bases at J, leaving 8 bases unmatched. The CDR3 covers 12 residues. CDR3 sequence reads: CASSPGTVAQYF. CDR3 bases: TGTGCCAGCAGCCCTGGGACAGTCGCGCAGTACTTC.

The gene calls are TRBV3-1 and TRBJ2-1; TRBD2 might be the D (6 bases). There are 17 residues in the CDR3. V was cut by 7 bases and J by 0 bases, with 19 bases left in between. Germline V gene data show CDR1 as LGHDT and CDR2 as YNNKEL (reference sequence). The CDR3 region has the DNA TGTGCCAGCACCCCTGGAACCGGGACTTTCTCCTACAATGAGCAGTTCTTC. Translated, it gives CASTPGTGTFSYNEQFF.

The chain combines TRBV10-3 with TRBJ2-1, with TRBD1 identical over 8 bases. The CDR3 loop spans 16 amino acids. Germline CDR1 and CDR2: ENHRY and SYGVKD. V trimming: 4 bases; J trimming: 7 bases; junction bases outside the gene matches: 12. This CDR3 reads CAISAGRQGLFNEQFF. The CDR3 DNA reads TGTGCCATCAGTGCAGGTAGACAGGGGCTCTTTAATGAGCAGTTCTTC.